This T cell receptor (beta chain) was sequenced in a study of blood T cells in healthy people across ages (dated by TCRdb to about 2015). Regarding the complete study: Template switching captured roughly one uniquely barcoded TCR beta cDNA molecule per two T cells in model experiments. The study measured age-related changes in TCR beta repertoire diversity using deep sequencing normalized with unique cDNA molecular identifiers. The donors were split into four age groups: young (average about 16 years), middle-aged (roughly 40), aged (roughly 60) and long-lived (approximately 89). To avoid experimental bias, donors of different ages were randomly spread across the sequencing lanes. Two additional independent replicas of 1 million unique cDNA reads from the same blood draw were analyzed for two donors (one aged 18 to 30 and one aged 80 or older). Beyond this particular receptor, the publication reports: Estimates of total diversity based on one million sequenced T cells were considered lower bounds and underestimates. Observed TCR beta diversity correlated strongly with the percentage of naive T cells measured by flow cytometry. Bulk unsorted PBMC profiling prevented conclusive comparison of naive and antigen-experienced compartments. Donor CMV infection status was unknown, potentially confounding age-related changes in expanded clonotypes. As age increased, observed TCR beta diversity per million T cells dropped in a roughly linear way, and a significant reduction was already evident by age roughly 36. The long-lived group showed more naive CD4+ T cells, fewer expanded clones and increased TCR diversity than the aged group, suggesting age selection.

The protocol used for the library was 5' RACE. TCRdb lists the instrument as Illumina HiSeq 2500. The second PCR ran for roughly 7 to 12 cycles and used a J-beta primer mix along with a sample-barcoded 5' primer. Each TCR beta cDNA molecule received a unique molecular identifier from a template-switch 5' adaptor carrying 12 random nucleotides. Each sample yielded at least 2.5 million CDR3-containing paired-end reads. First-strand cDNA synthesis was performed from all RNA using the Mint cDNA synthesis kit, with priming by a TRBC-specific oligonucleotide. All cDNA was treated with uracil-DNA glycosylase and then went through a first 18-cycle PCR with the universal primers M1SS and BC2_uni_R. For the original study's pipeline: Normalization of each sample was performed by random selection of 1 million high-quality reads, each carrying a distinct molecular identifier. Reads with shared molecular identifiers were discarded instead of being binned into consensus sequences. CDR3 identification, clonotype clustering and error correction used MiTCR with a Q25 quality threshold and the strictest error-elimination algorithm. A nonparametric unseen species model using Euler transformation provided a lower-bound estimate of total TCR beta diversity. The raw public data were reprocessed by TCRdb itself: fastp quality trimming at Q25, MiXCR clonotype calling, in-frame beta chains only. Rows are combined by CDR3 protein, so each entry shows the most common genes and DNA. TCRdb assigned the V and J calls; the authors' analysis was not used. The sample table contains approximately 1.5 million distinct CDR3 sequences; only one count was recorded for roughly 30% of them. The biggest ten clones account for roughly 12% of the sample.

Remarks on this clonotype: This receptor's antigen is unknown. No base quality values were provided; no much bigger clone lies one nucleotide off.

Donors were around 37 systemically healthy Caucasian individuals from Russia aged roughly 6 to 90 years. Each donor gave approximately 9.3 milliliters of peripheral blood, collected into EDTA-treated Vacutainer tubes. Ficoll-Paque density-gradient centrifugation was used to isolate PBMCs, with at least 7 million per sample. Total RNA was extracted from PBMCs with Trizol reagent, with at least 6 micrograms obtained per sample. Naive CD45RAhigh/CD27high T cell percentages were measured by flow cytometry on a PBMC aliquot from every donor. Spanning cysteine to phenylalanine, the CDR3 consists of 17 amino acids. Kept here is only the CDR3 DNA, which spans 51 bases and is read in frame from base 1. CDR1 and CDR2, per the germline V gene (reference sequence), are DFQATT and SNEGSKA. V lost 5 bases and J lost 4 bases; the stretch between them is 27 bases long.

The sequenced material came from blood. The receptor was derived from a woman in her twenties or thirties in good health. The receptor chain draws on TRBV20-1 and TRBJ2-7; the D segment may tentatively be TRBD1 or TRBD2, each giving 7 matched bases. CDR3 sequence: CSAPQGGGPSNAYEQYF. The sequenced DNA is TGCAGTGCTCCCCAGGGGGGAGGGCCGTCTAACGCGTACGAGCAGTACTTC.